The T cell receptor beta chain described here comes from a study of control samples from healthy donors and cancer patients. The method was immunoSEQ multiplex PCR; TCRdb's version includes in-frame clones alone and lacks a portion of them. Of hundreds of thousands of clones in the sample, approximately 80% were seen once. Germline V gene sequence: CDR1 SGHRS, CDR2 YFSETQ. V was cut by 4 bases and J by 1 base, with 18 bases left in between. The CDR3 extends over 16 amino acids. The chain couples TRBV5-1 to TRBJ2-7, with D possibly TRBD1 on 8 matching bases. The TCR originated in a woman aged 55-70 years with lung cancer. Sequencing input: PBMCs. CDR3 nucleotide sequence: TGCGCCAGCAGCGTACCCACAGGGGGGGGTTCCTACGAGCAGTACTTC. The encoded protein is CASSVPTGGGSYEQYF.